The rows below give T cell receptor beta chains drawn from one sample of a study of CD8 T cells in acute hepatitis C reinfection. The assay was immunoSEQ multiplex PCR, and TCRdb's table has in-frame clones only and misses some. The sample holds fewer than 40,000 clones, approximately 85% seen once. The sequenced sample was naive CD8+ T cells from PBMCs. The receptors were sampled from a woman aged 18-29 years who spontaneously cleared hepatitis C infection. Both conserved end residues are part of each CDR3. Each record gives: CDR3 length, clone size, J gene, V gene, D gene, CDR3 protein, CDR3 DNA. D genes are given only for firm matches. Part of the rows lack a size; the others show once, few, many or a class for expanded clones.

CDR3 length: 11; clone size: few; J gene: TRBJ1-1; V gene: TRBV30; D gene: TRBD1; CDR3 protein: CAWGQGTEAFF; CDR3 DNA: TGTGCCTGGGGACAGGGGACAGAAGCTTTCTTT
CDR3 length: 13; clone size: NA; J gene: TRBJ1-2; V gene: TRBV27; D gene: NA; CDR3 protein: CASSLQGSYGYTF; CDR3 DNA: TGTGCCAGCAGTTTACAGGGGAGCTATGGCTACACCTTC
CDR3 length: 15; clone size: few; J gene: TRBJ2-2; V gene: TRBV30; D gene: NA; CDR3 protein: CAWSVPPESTGELFF; CDR3 DNA: TGTGCCTGGAGTGTACCACCAGAAAGCACCGGGGAGCTGTTTTTT
CDR3 length: 12; clone size: NA; J gene: TRBJ1-1; V gene: TRBV15; D gene: NA; CDR3 protein: CATSMGGTEAFF; CDR3 DNA: TGTGCCACCAGCATGGGGGGCACTGAAGCTTTCTTT
CDR3 length: 17; clone size: once; J gene: TRBJ2-7; V gene: TRBV5-4; D gene: TRBD2; CDR3 protein: CASSQRSKLAGDYEQYF; CDR3 DNA: TGTGCCAGCAGCCAACGATCTAAACTAGCGGGAGACTACGAGCAGTACTTC
CDR3 length: 16; clone size: once; J gene: TRBJ2-7; V gene: TRBV5-6; D gene: TRBD2; CDR3 protein: CASSFTGLAGPEEQYF; CDR3 DNA: TGTGCCAGCAGCTTTACCGGACTAGCGGGGCCAGAGGAGCAGTACTTC
CDR3 length: 14; clone size: NA; J gene: TRBJ2-7; V gene: TRBV7-9; D gene: NA; CDR3 protein: CASSHMDPDGEQYF; CDR3 DNA: TGTGCCAGCAGCCATATGGACCCCGACGGGGAGCAGTACTTC
CDR3 length: 14; clone size: NA; J gene: TRBJ2-4; V gene: TRBV27; D gene: NA; CDR3 protein: CASSLSTGRNIQYF; CDR3 DNA: TGTGCCAGCAGTTTATCAACAGGGCGAAACATTCAGTACTTC
CDR3 length: 15; clone size: few; J gene: TRBJ2-2; V gene: TRBV27; D gene: NA; CDR3 protein: CATKVADPADGELFF; CDR3 DNA: TGTGCCACCAAAGTAGCCGATCCGGCGGACGGGGAGCTGTTTTTT
CDR3 length: 12; clone size: NA; J gene: TRBJ2-3; V gene: TRBV5-4; D gene: NA; CDR3 protein: CASSLGADTQYF; CDR3 DNA: TGTGCCAGCAGCTTGGGGGCGGATACGCAGTATTTT
CDR3 length: 14; clone size: NA; J gene: TRBJ2-3; V gene: TRBV25-1; D gene: NA; CDR3 protein: CASSEYRESDTQYF; CDR3 DNA: TGTGCCAGCAGTGAATATAGGGAGTCAGATACGCAGTATTTT
CDR3 length: 19; clone size: once; J gene: TRBJ2-4; V gene: TRBV4-1; D gene: NA; CDR3 protein: CASSPKSIGAFLAKNIQYF; CDR3 DNA: TGCGCCAGCAGCCCCAAATCAATCGGGGCGTTCCTAGCCAAAAACATTCAGTACTTC
CDR3 length: 20; clone size: once; J gene: TRBJ2-2; V gene: TRBV14; D gene: NA; CDR3 protein: CASSQEYSSWSPSNTGELFF; CDR3 DNA: TGTGCCAGCAGCCAAGAATACAGTAGTTGGTCCCCATCGAACACCGGGGAGCTGTTTTTT
CDR3 length: 18; clone size: NA; J gene: TRBJ1-1; V gene: TRBV5-5; D gene: NA; CDR3 protein: CASSLSSRFDLGNTEAFF; CDR3 DNA: TGTGCCAGCAGCTTGTCTTCCAGGTTCGATCTCGGGAACACTGAAGCTTTCTTT